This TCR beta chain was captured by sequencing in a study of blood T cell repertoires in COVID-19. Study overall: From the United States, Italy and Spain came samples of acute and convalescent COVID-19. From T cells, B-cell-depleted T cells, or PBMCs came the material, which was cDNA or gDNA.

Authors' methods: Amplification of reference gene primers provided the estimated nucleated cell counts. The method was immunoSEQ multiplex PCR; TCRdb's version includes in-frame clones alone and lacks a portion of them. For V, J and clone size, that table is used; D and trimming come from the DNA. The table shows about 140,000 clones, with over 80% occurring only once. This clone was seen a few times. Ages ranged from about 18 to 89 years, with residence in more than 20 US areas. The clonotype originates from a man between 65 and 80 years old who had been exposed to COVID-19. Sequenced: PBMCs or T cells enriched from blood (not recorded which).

The CDR3 region has the DNA TGTGCCAGCAGCTTAGGAGAGTTGGAGGGGCGAATCAAAGCTTATGGCTACACCTTC. Translating gives CASSLGELEGRIKAYGYTF. V gene TRBV7-2 combines with J gene TRBJ1-2, with a possible D match to TRBD1 (5 bases). Per germline, CDR1 SGHTA and CDR2 FQGNSA. V was clipped by 1 base and J by 5 bases, with 26 bases between them. The CDR3 has 19 amino acids.